Reported below is one TCR beta chain. The target antigen is unknown. The CDR3 covers 15 residues. Germline V gene lookup returns CDR1 SGHKS and CDR2 YYEKEE (reference sequence). This specimen belongs to a study of T cells expressing NK-cell markers. Study context: Eight donors were sequenced, seven testing HCMV-seropositive and one testing seronegative. Study-level findings and limits: The contribution of dominant NKG2C+ clonotypes to CD8+ T cells in more than five donors was about 1.0-8%. Topping the CD3+CD56-NKG2C+ fraction as well were these clonotypes, in a handful of donors.

TCRdb reprocessed the 5' RACE reads and stores each CDR3 protein as one record, lacking DNA. The sample totals about 440,000 distinct CDR3 sequences. The sample taken for sequencing was blood T cells: a sorted CD56 or NKG2C T cell subset, CD4+ or CD8+ T cells, or bulk PBMC T cells (not recorded which). The clonotype originates from a woman between 18 and 70 years old in good health. The chain links TRBV5-5 to TRBJ2-4; checking the TCRdb D call of TRBD2 is not possible without DNA. CDR3 region: CASNPTTGAKNIQYF.